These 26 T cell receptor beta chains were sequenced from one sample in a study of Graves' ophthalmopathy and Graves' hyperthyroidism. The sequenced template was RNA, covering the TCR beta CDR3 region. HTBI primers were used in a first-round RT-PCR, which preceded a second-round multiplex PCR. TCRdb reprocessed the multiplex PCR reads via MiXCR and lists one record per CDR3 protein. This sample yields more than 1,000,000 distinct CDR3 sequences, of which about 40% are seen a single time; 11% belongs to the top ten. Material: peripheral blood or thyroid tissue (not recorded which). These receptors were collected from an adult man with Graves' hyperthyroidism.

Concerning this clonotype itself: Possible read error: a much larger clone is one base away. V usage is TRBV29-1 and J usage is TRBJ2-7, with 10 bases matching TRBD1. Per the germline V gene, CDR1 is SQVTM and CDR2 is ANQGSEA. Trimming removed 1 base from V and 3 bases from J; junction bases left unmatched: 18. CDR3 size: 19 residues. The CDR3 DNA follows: TGCAGCGTTGAAGCATTTAGTAGGATTCGGGACAGGGGTGGCTACGAGCAGTACTTC. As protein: CSVEAFSRIRDRGGYEQYF.

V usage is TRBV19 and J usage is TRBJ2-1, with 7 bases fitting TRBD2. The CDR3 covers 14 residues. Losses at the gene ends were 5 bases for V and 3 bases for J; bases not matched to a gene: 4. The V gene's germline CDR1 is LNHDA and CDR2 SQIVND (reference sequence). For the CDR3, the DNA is TGTGCCAGTAGTCCGTCTAGCGGCTACAATGAGCAGTTCTTC. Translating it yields CASSPSSGYNEQFF.

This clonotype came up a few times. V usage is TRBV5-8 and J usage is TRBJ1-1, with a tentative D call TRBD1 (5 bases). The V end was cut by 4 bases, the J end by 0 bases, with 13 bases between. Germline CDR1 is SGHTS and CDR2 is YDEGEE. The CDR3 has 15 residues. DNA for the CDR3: TGTGCCAGCAGCCGACAACGGGGCATGAACACTGAAGCTTTCTTT. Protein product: CASSRQRGMNTEAFF.

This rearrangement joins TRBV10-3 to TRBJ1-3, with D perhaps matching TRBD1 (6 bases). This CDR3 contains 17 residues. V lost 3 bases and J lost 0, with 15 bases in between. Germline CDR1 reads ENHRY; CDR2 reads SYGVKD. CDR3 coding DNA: TGTGCCATCAGTGATGGGGGACAAGGGAGCTCTGGAAACACCATATATTTT. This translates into CAISDGGQGSSGNTIYF.

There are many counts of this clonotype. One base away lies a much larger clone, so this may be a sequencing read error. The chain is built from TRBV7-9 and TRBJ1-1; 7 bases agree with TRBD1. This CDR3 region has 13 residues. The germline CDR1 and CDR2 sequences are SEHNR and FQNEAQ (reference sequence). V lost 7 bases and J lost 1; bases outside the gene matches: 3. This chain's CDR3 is CASMTGTNTEAFF. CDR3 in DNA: TGTGCCAGCATGACAGGGACGAACACTGAAGCTTTCTTT.

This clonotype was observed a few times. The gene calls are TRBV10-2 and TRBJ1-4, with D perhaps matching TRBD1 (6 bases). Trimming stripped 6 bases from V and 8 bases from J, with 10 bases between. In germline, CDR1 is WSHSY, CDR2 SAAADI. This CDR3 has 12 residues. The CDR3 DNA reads TGCGCCAGCAGGGACAGAGGAGAAAAACTGTTTTTT. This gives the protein CASRDRGEKLFF.

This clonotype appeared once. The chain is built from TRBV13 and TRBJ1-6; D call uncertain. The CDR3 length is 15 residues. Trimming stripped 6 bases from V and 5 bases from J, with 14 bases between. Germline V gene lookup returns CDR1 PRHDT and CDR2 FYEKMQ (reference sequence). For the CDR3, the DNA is TGTGCCAGCAGATCGAAGCCCGGGAATAATTCACCCCTCCACTTT. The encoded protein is CASRSKPGNNSPLHF.

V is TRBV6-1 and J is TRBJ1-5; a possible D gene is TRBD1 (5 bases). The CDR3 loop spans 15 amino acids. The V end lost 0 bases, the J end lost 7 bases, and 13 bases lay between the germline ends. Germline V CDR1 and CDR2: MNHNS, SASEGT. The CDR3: CASSEARGSRQPQHF. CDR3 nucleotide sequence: TGTGCCAGCAGTGAAGCCCGGGGGTCACGCCAGCCCCAGCATTTT.

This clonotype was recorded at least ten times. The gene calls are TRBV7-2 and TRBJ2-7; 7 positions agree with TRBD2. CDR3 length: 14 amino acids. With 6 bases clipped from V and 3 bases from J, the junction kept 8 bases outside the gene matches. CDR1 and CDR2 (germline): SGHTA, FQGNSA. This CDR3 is CASSTTGTIYEQYF. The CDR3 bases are TGTGCCAGCAGTACGACCGGGACTATCTACGAGCAGTACTTC.

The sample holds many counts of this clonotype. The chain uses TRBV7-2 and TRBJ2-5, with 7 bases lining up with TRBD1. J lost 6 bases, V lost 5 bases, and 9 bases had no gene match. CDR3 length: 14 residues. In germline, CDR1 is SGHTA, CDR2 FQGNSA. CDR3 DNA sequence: TGTGCCAGCAGCGCTTCCCTGACAGGGAAGACCCAGTACTTC. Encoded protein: CASSASLTGKTQYF.

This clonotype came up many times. This CDR3 reads CGSGQTNYGYTF. CDR3 sequence (DNA): TGCGGCTCCGGACAGACTAACTATGGCTACACCTTC. The chain carries TRBV20-1 and TRBJ1-2; the D gene is possibly TRBD1 (6 bases). The CDR3 extends over 12 amino acids. Germline CDR1 is DFQATT and CDR2 is SNEGSKA (reference sequence).

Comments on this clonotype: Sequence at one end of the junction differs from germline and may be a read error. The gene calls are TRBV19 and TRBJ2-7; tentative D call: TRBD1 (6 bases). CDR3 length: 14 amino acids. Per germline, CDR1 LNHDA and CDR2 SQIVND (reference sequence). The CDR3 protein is CASRQNRVTGELYF. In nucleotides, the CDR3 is TGTGCCAGTAGGCAAAACAGGGTTACCGGGGAGCTGTACTTC. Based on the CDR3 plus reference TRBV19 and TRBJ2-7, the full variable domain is DGGITQSPKYLFRKEGQNVTLSCEQNLNHDAMYWYRQDPGQGLRLIYYSQIVNDFQKGDIAEGYSVSREKKESFPLTVTSAQKNPTAFYLCASRQNRVTGELYFGPGTRLTVT.

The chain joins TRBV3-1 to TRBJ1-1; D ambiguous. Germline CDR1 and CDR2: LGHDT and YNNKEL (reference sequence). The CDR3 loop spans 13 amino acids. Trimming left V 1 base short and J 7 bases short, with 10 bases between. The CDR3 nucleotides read TGTGCCAGCAGCCAAGGAAAGGGTGGTGAAGCTTTCTTT. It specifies CASSQGKGGEAFF.

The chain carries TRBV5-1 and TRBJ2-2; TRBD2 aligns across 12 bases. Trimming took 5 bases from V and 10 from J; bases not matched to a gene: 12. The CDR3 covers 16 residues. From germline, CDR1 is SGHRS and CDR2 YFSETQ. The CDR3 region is CASRRTSGALHSELFF. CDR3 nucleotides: TGCGCCAGCAGGCGGACTAGCGGGGCACTTCATTCGGAGCTGTTTTTT.

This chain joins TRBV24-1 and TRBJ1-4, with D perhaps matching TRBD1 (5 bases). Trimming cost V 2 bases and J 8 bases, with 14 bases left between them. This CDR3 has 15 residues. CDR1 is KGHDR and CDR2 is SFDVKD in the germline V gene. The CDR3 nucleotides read TGTGCCACCAGTGATTCAAAGGGGTCGGGGGAAAAACTGTTTTTT. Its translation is CATSDSKGSGEKLFF.

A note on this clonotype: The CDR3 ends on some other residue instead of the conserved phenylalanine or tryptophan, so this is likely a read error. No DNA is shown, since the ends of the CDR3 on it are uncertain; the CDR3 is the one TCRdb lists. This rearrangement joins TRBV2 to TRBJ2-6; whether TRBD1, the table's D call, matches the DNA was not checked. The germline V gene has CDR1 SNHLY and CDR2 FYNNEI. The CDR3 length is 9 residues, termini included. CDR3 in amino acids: CASSDTIGT.

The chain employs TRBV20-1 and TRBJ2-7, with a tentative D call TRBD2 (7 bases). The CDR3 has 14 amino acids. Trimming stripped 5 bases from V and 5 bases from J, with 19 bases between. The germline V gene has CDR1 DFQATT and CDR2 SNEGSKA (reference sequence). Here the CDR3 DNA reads TGCAGTGCTGCCCCCGGGGGGCAGGTACACGAGCAGTACTTC. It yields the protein CSAAPGGQVHEQYF.

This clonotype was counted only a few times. CDR3 DNA sequence: TGTGCCAGCAGTTACTCGGGACAGGGGGAGTACGAGCAGTACTTC. Translated, it gives CASSYSGQGEYEQYF. The chain links TRBV6-5 to TRBJ2-7; 11 nucleotides match TRBD1. With 0 bases clipped from V and 4 bases from J, the junction kept 2 bases outside the gene matches. Germline V lookup: CDR1 MNHEY, CDR2 SVGAGI. The CDR3 has 15 amino acids.

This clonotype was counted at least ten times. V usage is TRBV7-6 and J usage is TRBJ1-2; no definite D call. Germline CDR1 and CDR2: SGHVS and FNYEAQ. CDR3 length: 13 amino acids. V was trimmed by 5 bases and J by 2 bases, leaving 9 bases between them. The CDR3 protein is CASSPQENYGYTF. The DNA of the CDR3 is TGTGCCAGCAGCCCCCAGGAGAACTATGGCTACACCTTC.

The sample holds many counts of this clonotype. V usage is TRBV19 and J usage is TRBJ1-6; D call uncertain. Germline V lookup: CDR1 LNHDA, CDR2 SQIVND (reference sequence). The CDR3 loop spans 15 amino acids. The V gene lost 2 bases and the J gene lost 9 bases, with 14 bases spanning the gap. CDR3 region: CASSISGPPGSPLHF. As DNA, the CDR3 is TGTGCCAGTAGTATATCCGGACCTCCTGGTTCACCCCTCCACTTT.

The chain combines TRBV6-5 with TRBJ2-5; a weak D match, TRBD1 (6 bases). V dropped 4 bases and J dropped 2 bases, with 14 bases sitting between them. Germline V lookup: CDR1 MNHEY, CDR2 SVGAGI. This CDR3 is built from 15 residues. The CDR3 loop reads CASSSLWGQQETQYF. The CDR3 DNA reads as TGTGCCAGCAGTTCCCTGTGGGGGCAGCAAGAGACCCAGTACTTC.

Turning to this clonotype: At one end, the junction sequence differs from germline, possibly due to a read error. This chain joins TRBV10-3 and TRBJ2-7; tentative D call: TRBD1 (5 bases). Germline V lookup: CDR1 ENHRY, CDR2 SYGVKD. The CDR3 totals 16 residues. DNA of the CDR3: TGTGCCAGCAGTGAACCTTATACAGGAATTACCTACGAGCAGTACTTC. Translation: CASSEPYTGITYEQYF.

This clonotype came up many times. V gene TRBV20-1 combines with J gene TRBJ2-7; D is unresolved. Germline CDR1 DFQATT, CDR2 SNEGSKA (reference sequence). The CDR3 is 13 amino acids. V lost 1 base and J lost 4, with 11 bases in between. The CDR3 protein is CSARGVMEYEQYF. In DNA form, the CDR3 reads TGCAGTGCTAGAGGGGTAATGGAGTACGAGCAGTACTTC.

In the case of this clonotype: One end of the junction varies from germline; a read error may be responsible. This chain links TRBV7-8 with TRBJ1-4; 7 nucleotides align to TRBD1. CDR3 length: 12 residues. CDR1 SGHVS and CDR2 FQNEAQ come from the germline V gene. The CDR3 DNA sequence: TGTGCCACCGGCTCTAGGACAGGCAGACCTAATTTT. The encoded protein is CATGSRTGRPNF. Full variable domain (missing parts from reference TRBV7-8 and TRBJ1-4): GAGVSQSPRYKVAKRGQDVALRCDPISGHVSLFWYQQALGQGPEFLTYFQNEAQLDKSGLPSDRFFAERPEGSVSTLKIQRTQQEDSAVYLCATGSRTGRPNFGSGTQLSVL.

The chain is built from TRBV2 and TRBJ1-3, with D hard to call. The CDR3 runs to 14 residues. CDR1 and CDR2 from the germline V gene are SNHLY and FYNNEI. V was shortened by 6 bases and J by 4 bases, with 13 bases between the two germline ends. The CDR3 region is CASRLDSPGNTIYF. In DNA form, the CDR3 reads TGTGCCAGCAGGCTCGATTCCCCAGGAAACACCATATATTTT.

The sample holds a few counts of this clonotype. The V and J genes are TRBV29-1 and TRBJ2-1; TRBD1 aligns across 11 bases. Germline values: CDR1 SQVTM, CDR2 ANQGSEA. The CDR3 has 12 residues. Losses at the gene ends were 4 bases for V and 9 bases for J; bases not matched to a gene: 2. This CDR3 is CSVGTGGVEQFF. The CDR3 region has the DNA TGCAGCGTTGGGACAGGGGGCGTTGAGCAGTTCTTC.